The present TCR beta chain was sequenced within a study of blood T cell repertoires in COVID-19. About the research overall: Researchers got acute and convalescent COVID-19 samples from the United States, Italy and Spain.

The protocol was immunoSEQ multiplex PCR, while the TCRdb copy is restricted to in-frame clones and leaves out a portion. This sample has 150,000 to 200,000 clones, with approximately 79% found just once. This CDR3 contains 14 residues. V gave up 2 bases and J gave up 2 bases; unmatched junction bases: 3. Germline V gene sequence: CDR1 SGHDT, CDR2 YYEEEE. Material for sequencing was peripheral blood. This chain uses TRBV5-6 with TRBJ1-2; 7 positions match TRBD1. The receptor's source is a woman of 80 years or more with acute or convalescent COVID-19. CDR3 protein: CASSFGTENYGYTF. The CDR3 DNA is TGTGCCAGCAGCTTCGGGACAGAAAACTATGGCTACACCTTC.